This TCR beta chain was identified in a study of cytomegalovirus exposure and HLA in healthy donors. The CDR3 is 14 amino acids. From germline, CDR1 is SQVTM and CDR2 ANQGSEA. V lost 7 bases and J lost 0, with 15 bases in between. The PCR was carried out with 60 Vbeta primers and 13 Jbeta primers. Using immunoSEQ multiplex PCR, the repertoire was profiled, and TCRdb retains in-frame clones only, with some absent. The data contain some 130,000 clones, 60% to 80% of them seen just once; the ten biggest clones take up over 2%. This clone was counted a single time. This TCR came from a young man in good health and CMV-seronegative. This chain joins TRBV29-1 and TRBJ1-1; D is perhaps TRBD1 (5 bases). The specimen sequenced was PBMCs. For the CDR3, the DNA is TGCAGCGGTAGCAGGGAATTAATGAACACTGAAGCTTTCTTT. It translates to CSGSRELMNTEAFF.